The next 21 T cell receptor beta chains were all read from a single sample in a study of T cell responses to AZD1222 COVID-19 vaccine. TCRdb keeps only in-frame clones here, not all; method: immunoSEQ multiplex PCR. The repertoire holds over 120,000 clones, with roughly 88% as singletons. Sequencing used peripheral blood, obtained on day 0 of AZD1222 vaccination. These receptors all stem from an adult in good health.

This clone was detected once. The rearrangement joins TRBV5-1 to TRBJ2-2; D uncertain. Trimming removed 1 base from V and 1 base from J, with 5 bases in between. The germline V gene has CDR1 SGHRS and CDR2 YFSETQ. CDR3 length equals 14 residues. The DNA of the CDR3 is TGCGCCAGCAGCTTGCAACAGAACACCGGGGAGCTGTTTTTT. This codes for CASSLQQNTGELFF.

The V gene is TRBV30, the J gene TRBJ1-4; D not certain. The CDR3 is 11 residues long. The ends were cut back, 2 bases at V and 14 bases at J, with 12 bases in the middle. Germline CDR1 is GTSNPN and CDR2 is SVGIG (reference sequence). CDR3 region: CAWSHNTLLFF. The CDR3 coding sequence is TGTGCCTGGAGTCATAACACTCTCCTGTTTTTT.

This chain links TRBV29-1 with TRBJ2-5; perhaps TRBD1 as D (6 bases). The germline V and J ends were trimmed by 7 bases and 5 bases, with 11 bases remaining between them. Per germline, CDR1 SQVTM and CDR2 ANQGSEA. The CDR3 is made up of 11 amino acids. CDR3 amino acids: CSGGQRETQYF. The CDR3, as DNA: TGCAGCGGCGGACAGAGGGAGACCCAGTACTTC. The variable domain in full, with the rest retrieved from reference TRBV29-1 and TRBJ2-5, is SAVISQKPSRDICQRGTSLTIQCQVDSQVTMMFWYRQQPGQSLTLIATANQGSEATYESGFVIDKFPISRPNLTFSTLTVSNMSPEDSSIYLCSGGQRETQYFGPGTRLLVL.

The CDR3: CASASTSGGPMYQETQYF. The CDR3, as DNA: TGTGCCAGCGCCTCGACTAGCGGGGGGCCTATGTACCAAGAGACCCAGTACTTC. The chain employs TRBV27 and TRBJ2-5; 13 bases fit TRBD2. V shed 8 bases, J shed 0 bases, and the junction held 12 bases outside the gene matches. This CDR3 is 18 amino acids long. Germline V lookup: CDR1 MNHEY, CDR2 SMNVEV (reference sequence).

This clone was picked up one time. The CDR3 spells CASSEGGSPLHF. CDR3 DNA sequence: TGTGCCAGCAGTGAAGGGGGTTCACCCCTCCACTTT. The chain has TRBV2 and TRBJ1-6; no clear D. Trimming shortened V by 1 base and J by 9 bases, and 4 bases separated the two germline ends. The CDR3 has 12 residues. CDR1 is SNHLY and CDR2 is FYNNEI in the germline V gene. Full variable domain (rest looked up from reference TRBV2 and TRBJ1-6): EPEVTQTPSHQVTQMGQEVILRCVPISNHLYFYWYRQILGQKVEFLVSFYNNEISEKSEIFDDQFSVERPDGSNFTLKIRSTKLEDSAMYFCASSEGGSPLHFGNGTRLTVT.

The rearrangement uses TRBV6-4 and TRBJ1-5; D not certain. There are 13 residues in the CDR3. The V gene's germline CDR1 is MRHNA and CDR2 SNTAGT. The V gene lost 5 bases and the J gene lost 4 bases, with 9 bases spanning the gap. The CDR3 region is CASSREANQPQHF. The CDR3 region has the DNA TGTGCCAGCAGTAGGGAGGCTAATCAGCCCCAGCATTTT.

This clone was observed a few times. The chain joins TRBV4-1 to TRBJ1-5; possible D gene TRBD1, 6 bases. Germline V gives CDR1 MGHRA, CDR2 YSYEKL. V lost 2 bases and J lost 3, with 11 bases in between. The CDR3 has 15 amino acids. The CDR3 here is CASSQPTGNNQPQHF. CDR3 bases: TGCGCCAGCAGCCAACCCACAGGGAACAATCAGCCCCAGCATTTT.

CDR3 region: CASSLGDRGETQYF. The CDR3, as DNA: TGTGCCAGCAGCTTGGGGGACAGGGGGGAGACCCAGTACTTC. The rearrangement links TRBV5-4 to TRBJ2-5; 11 bases match TRBD1. J lost 5 bases, V lost 0 bases, and 0 bases had no gene match. The CDR3 sequence is 14 residues long. CDR1 and CDR2 (germline): SGHNT, YYREEE (reference sequence).

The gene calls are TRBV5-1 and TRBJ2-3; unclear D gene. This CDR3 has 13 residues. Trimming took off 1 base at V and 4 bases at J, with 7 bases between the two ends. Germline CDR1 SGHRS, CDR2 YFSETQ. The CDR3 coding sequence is TGCGCCAGCAGCTTGAGGGTTGCAGATACGCAGTATTTT. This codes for CASSLRVADTQYF. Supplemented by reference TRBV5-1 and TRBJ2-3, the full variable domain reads KAGVTQTPRYLIKTRGQQVTLSCSPISGHRSVSWYQQTPGQGLQFLFEYFSETQRNKGNFPGRFSGRQFSNSRSEMNVSTLELGDSALYLCASSLRVADTQYFGPGTRLTVL.

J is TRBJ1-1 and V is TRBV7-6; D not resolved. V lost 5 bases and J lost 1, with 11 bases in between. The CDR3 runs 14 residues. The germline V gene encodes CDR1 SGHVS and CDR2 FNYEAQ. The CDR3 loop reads CASSTGLENTEAFF. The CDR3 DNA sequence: TGTGCCAGCAGCACGGGCCTTGAGAACACTGAAGCTTTCTTT.

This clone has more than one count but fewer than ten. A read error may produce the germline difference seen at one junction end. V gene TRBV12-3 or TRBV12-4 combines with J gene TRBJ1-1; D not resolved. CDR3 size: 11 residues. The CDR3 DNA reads TGTGCCAGCAGTTTAACGGTCGACAAGATATTT. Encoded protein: CASSLTVDKIF.

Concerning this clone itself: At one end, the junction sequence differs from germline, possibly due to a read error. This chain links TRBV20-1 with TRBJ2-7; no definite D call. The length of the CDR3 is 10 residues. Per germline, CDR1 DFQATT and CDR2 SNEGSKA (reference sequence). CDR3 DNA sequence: TGCAGTGGTAGAAGGGACGAGCAGTACTTC. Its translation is CSGRRDEQYF.

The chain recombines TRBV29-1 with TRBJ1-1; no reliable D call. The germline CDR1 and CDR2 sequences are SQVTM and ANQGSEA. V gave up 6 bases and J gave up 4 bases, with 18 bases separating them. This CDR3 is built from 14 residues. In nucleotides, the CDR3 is TGCAGCGTCGCCCTACAAGGAGAGGGCACTGAAGCTTTCTTT. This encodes CSVALQGEGTEAFF. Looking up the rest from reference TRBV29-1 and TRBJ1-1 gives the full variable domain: SAVISQKPSRDICQRGTSLTIQCQVDSQVTMMFWYRQQPGQSLTLIATANQGSEATYESGFVIDKFPISRPNLTFSTLTVSNMSPEDSSIYLCSVALQGEGTEAFFGQGTRLTVV.

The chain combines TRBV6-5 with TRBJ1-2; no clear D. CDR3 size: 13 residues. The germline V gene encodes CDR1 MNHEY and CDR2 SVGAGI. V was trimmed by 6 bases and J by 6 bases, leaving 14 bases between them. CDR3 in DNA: TGTGCCAGCAGGCCGACATACGGCGATGGCTACACCTTC. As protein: CASRPTYGDGYTF.

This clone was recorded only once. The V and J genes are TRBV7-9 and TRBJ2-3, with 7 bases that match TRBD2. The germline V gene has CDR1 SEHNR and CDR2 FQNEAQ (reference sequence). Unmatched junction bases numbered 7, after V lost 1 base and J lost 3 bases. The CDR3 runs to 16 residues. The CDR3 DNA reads TGTGCCAGCAGCTTAGGGATTCTAGCGGCGACAGATACGCAGTATTTT. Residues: CASSLGILAATDTQYF.

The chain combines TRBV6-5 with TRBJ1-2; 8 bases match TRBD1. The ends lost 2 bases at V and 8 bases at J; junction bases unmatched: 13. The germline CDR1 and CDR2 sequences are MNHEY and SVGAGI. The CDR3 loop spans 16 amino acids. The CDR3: CASSYGGGQGREGYTF. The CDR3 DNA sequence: TGTGCCAGCAGTTACGGGGGCGGACAGGGAAGGGAAGGCTACACCTTC.

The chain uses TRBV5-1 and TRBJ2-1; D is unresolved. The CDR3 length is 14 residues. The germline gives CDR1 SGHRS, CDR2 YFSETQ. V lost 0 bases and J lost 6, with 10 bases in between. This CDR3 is CASSLAGDSNEQFF. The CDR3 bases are TGCGCCAGCAGCTTGGCTGGGGATTCCAATGAGCAGTTCTTC.

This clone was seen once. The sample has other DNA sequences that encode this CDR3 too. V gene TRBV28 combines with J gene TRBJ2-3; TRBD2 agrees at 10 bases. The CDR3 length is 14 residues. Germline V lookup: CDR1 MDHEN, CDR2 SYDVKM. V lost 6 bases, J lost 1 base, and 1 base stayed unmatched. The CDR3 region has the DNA TGTGCCAGCAGCCTAGCGGGGGGCACAGATACGCAGTATTTT. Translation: CASSLAGGTDTQYF.

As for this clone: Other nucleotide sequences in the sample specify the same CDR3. The CDR3 nucleotides read TGTGCCAGCAGTTACTCGGGGGAGACCCAGTACTTC. Translated, it gives CASSYSGETQYF. This chain connects TRBV6-5 to TRBJ2-5; the D is unclear. The germline V and J ends were trimmed by 0 bases and 5 bases, with 4 bases remaining between them. This CDR3 region has 12 residues. Per germline, CDR1 MNHEY and CDR2 SVGAGI.

CDR3 in amino acids: CASSVTDTQYF. CDR3 nucleotides: TGTGCCAGCAGCGTCACAGATACGCAGTATTTT. The V and J genes are TRBV7-9 and TRBJ2-3; D is undetermined. The V gene's germline CDR1 is SEHNR and CDR2 FQNEAQ (reference sequence). This CDR3 has 11 amino acids. V was cut by 5 bases and J by 2 bases, with 2 bases left in between. The variable domain in full, completed from reference TRBV7-9 and TRBJ2-3, reads DTGVSQNPRHKITKRGQNVTFRCDPISEHNRLYWYRQTLGQGPEFLTYFQNEAQLEKSRLLSDRFSAERPKGSFSTLEIQRTEQGDSAMYLCASSVTDTQYFGPGTRLTVL.

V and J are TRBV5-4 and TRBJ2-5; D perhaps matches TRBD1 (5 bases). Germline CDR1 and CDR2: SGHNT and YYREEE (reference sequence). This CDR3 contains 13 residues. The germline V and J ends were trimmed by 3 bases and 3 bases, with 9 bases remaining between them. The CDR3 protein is CASSWGTKETQYF. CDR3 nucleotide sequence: TGTGCCAGCAGCTGGGGCACAAAAGAGACCCAGTACTTC.